The next 19 T cell receptor beta chains were all read from a single sample in a study of shared clonotypes between healthy human individuals. TCRdb's table, derived via immunoSEQ multiplex PCR, lists solely in-frame clones and lacks some. The sample shows approximately 2,200,000 clones, 85% to 95% of them seen only once. Naive-designated CD8 cells lacked CD45RO, were positively enriched for CCR7, and omitted terminally differentiated effector memory CD45RA+ cells. Sequencing used naive CD8+ T cells from PBMCs. The receptors shown here come from a man aged 18 to 29 in good health. Some clones in this sample may be carry-over from other donors' samples.

The V gene is TRBV2, the J gene TRBJ2-7; TRBD2 matches at 8 bases. The V and J ends lost 4 bases and 6 bases, in that order; junction bases with no gene match: 5. The germline CDR1 and CDR2 sequences are SNHLY and FYNNEI. The CDR3 totals 13 residues. This CDR3 is CASSGGTRTEQYF. The CDR3 DNA sequence: TGTGCCAGCAGTGGCGGGACTAGGACCGAGCAGTACTTC.

The CDR3 DNA reads as TGTGCCAGCAGCGAGGACGTACCCCACGGGGAGCAGTTCTTC. Translating it yields CASSEDVPHGEQFF. The rearrangement joins TRBV5-4 to TRBJ2-1; D is unresolved. The V gene lost 4 bases and the J gene lost 10 bases, with 18 bases spanning the gap. The germline V gene encodes CDR1 SGHNT and CDR2 YYREEE (reference sequence). The CDR3 length is 14 residues.

The chain has TRBV27 and TRBJ1-2; D unresolved. Germline V gene data show CDR1 as MNHEY and CDR2 as SMNVEV (reference sequence). The CDR3 runs 15 residues. V lost 6 bases to trimming and J lost 0 bases, with 14 bases between them. CDR3 region: CASSEKKNPNYGYTF. CDR3 sequence (DNA): TGTGCCAGCAGCGAGAAGAAAAATCCTAACTATGGCTACACCTTC.

Concerning this clone itself: This specimen includes other DNA sequences encoding the same CDR3. The CDR3: CASSQGLAGAETQYF. The CDR3 bases are TGCGCCAGCAGCCAAGGGCTAGCGGGAGCGGAGACCCAGTACTTC. The gene calls are TRBV4-3 and TRBJ2-5, with 10 positions matching TRBD2. Trimming took 1 base from V and 5 from J; bases not matched to a gene: 4. CDR1 is LGHNA and CDR2 is YSLEER in the germline V gene. The CDR3 runs to 15 residues.

The chain combines TRBV9 with TRBJ2-7; the match to TRBD1 covers 7 bases. The CDR3 runs to 17 residues. Germline V gene data show CDR1 as SGDLS and CDR2 as YYNGEE. The V segment lost 0 bases and the J segment 9 bases; nucleotides outside the gene matches: 18. CDR3 coding DNA: TGTGCCAGCAGCGTAGATAGGACAGGTGATTCCTACGAGCGGCAGTACTTC. It is translated as CASSVDRTGDSYERQYF.

This sequence joins TRBV5-1 and TRBJ2-5; the match to TRBD2 covers 8 bases. J gave up 5 bases and V 0 bases, and 12 bases lay outside the gene matches. Germline loops: CDR1 SGHRS, CDR2 YFSETQ. The CDR3 has 17 residues. For the CDR3, the DNA is TGCGCCAGCAGCTTGGAGGTCTCGGGAGGGCCCTTGGAGACCCAGTACTTC. Translated: CASSLEVSGGPLETQYF.

The V call is TRBV27, the J call TRBJ1-5, with TRBD1 as a possible D gene (5 bases). The CDR3 totals 16 residues. Trimming removed 5 bases at V and 6 bases at J, with 20 bases between. CDR1 is MNHEY, CDR2 SMNVEV, per germline (reference sequence). CDR3 sequence: CASSLVVGQGVQPQHF. CDR3 in DNA: TGTGCCAGCAGTCTTGTCGTAGGGCAGGGCGTTCAGCCCCAGCATTTT.

The chain couples TRBV11-2 to TRBJ1-3; D ambiguous. The ends were cut back, 1 base at V and 0 bases at J, with 7 bases in the middle. This CDR3 contains 15 residues. Germline V lookup: CDR1 SGHAT, CDR2 FQNNGV. As DNA, the CDR3 is TGTGCCAGCAGCTTAGGACCATCCTCTGGAAACACCATATATTTT. Translating it yields CASSLGPSSGNTIYF. Full variable domain (outside the CDR3, taken from reference TRBV11-2 and TRBJ1-3): EAGVAQSPRYKIIEKRQSVAFWCNPISGHATLYWYQQILGQGPKLLIQFQNNGVVDDSQLPKDRFSAERLKGVDSTLKIQPAKLEDSAVYLCASSLGPSSGNTIYFGEGSWLTVV.

The chain is built from TRBV9 and TRBJ2-5; no definite D call. The ends were cut back, 0 bases at V and 5 bases at J, with 20 bases in the middle. CDR3 length: 17 residues. The germline V gene encodes CDR1 SGDLS and CDR2 YYNGEE. DNA of the CDR3: TGTGCCAGCAGCGTAGACCTCCGTAATGACCCTCTGGAGACCCAGTACTTC. Amino acid sequence: CASSVDLRNDPLETQYF.

The chain employs TRBV9 and TRBJ2-2; 10 nucleotides agree with TRBD1. J gave up 0 bases and V 0 bases, and 5 bases lay outside the gene matches. Germline CDR1 and CDR2: SGDLS and YYNGEE. This CDR3 contains 18 residues. The CDR3 protein is CASSVVTGGEANTGELFF. The CDR3 DNA is TGTGCCAGCAGCGTAGTGACAGGGGGCGAGGCGAACACCGGGGAGCTGTTTTTT.

The CDR3 sequence is CASSPGTGSNEQFF. The CDR3 nucleotides read TGCGCCAGCAGCCCGGGGACAGGGAGCAATGAGCAGTTCTTC. The J gene is TRBJ2-1, the V gene TRBV5-1, with 9 bases aligning to TRBD1. V lost 4 bases to trimming and J lost 6 bases; unmatched junction nucleotides: 5. The CDR3 consists of 14 residues. Germline CDR1 SGHRS, CDR2 YFSETQ.

This clone was detected only once. V is TRBV11-2 and J is TRBJ1-1; D may be TRBD1 (5 bases). Germline V gene sequence: CDR1 SGHAT, CDR2 FQNNGV. The germline V and J ends were trimmed by 3 bases and 0 bases, with 11 bases remaining between them. CDR3 length: 15 amino acids. The CDR3 here is CASSFPGRMNTEAFF. Here the CDR3 DNA reads TGTGCCAGCAGCTTCCCGGGACGAATGAACACTGAAGCTTTCTTT.

The chain has TRBV9 and TRBJ2-3; unclear D gene. V was trimmed by 1 base and J by 3 bases, leaving 6 bases between them. The CDR3 spans 13 residues. CDR1 SGDLS and CDR2 YYNGEE come from the germline V gene. DNA for the CDR3: TGTGCCAGCAGCGTATCTGAGACAGATACGCAGTATTTT. The encoded protein is CASSVSETDTQYF. The complete variable domain, with remaining parts taken from reference TRBV9 and TRBJ2-3, reads DSGVTQTPKHLITATGQRVTLRCSPRSGDLSVYWYQQSLDQGLQFLIQYYNGEERAKGNILERFSAQQFPDLHSELNLSSLELGDSALYFCASSVSETDTQYFGPGTRLTVL.

This chain connects TRBV6-5 to TRBJ2-3; D might be TRBD2 (6 bases). CDR3 length: 16 residues. Germline CDR1 MNHEY, CDR2 SVGAGI. Deletions cut 0 bases from V and 4 bases from J, with 14 bases between. The CDR3 region has the DNA TGTGCCAGCAGTTACTCGACAACTAGCCTCCCAGATACGCAGTATTTT. Its protein product is CASSYSTTSLPDTQYF.

This clone was counted only a few times. J is TRBJ1-1 and V is TRBV6-1, with D uncertain. Trimming took off 5 bases at V and 7 bases at J, with 11 bases between the two ends. The germline V gene has CDR1 MNHNS and CDR2 SASEGT. The CDR3 has 12 amino acids. This chain's CDR3 is CASSPRLDEAFF. The CDR3 DNA follows: TGTGCCAGCAGTCCCCGCTTAGATGAAGCTTTCTTT.

The V and J genes are TRBV27 and TRBJ2-1; no clear D gene. The CDR3 runs to 16 residues. The germline V and J ends were trimmed by 9 bases and 0 bases, with 18 bases remaining between them. Looked up from germline, CDR1 is MNHEY and CDR2 is SMNVEV (reference sequence). This CDR3 reads CASSAVLLSSYNEQFF. CDR3 bases: TGTGCCAGTAGTGCGGTCCTTCTTAGCTCCTACAATGAGCAGTTCTTC.

This chain uses TRBV6-1 with TRBJ2-3, with 7 bases matching TRBD1. Unmatched junction bases numbered 8, after V lost 6 bases and J lost 2 bases. The CDR3 has 15 amino acids. Germline V gene data show CDR1 as MNHNS and CDR2 as SASEGT. CDR3 loop: CASRSGQASTDTQYF. In DNA, the CDR3 is TGTGCCAGCAGATCCGGACAGGCCTCCACAGATACGCAGTATTTT.

This clone appeared a single time. V usage is TRBV25-1 and J usage is TRBJ2-7; possible D gene TRBD1, 5 bases. Per the germline V gene, CDR1 is MGHDK and CDR2 is SYGVNS. The CDR3 has 13 amino acids. The germline V and J ends were trimmed by 10 bases and 0 bases, with 13 bases remaining between them. The CDR3 here is CATAQASSYEQYF. The CDR3 bases are TGTGCCACCGCACAGGCCAGCTCCTACGAGCAGTACTTC.

The chain has TRBV11-1 and TRBJ2-2; a possible D gene is TRBD2 (6 bases). This CDR3 is 13 amino acids long. The V gene's germline CDR1 is SGHAT and CDR2 FQDESV (reference sequence). V lost 11 bases and J lost 2, with 12 bases in between. DNA for the CDR3: TGTGCCTCGTGCGGGGATAACACCGGGGAGCTGTTTTTT. Its protein is CASCGDNTGELFF.